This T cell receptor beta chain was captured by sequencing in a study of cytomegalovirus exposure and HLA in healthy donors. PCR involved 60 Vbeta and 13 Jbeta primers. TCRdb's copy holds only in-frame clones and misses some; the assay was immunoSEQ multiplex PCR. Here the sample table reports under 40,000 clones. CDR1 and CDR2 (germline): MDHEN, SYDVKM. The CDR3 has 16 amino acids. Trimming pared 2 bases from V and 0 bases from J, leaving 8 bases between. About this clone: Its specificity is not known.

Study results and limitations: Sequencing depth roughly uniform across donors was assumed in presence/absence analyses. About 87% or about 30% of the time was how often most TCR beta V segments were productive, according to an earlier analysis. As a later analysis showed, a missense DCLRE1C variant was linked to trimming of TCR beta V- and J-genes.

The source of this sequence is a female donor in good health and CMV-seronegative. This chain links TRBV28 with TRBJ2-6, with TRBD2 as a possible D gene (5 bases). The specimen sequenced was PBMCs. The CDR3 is CASSLLGSSGANVLTF. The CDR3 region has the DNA TGTGCCAGCAGTTTACTGGGGAGCTCTGGGGCCAACGTCCTGACTTTC.